The 18 T cell receptor beta chains given below trace back to one sample, sequenced in a study of cytomegalovirus exposure and HLA in healthy donors. PCR used 60 Vbeta primers and 13 Jbeta primers. Clones were read by immunoSEQ multiplex PCR, and TCRdb kept only the in-frame ones, dropping some. The sample has 95,000 to 100,000 clones, roughly 71% seen once. Material: PBMCs. The receptors originated from a man aged 45-65 years in good health and CMV-seronegative.

The V and J genes are TRBV28 and TRBJ2-1, with unresolved D. V lost 8 bases to trimming and J lost 0 bases, with 14 bases between them. CDR1 and CDR2 from the germline V gene are MDHEN and SYDVKM. The CDR3 is 15 residues long. CDR3 sequence: CASRDGASSYNEQFF. CDR3 nucleotide sequence: TGTGCCAGCCGCGACGGAGCGAGCTCCTACAATGAGCAGTTCTTC. Combining the CDR3 with reference TRBV28 and TRBJ2-1 gives the whole variable domain DVKVTQSSRYLVKRTGEKVFLECVQDMDHENMFWYRQDPGLGLRLIYFSYDVKMKEKGDIPEGYSVSREKKERFSLILESASTNQTSMYLCASRDGASSYNEQFFGPGTRLTVL.

J is TRBJ1-4 and V is TRBV5-4; TRBD1 agrees at 11 bases. V lost 4 bases to trimming and J lost 8 bases; unmatched junction nucleotides: 13. The CDR3 has 17 residues. In germline, CDR1 is SGHNT, CDR2 YYREEE (reference sequence). In DNA form, the CDR3 reads TGTGCCAGCAGCCCGGGCGGGACAGGGGGAGGAGGCGAAAAACTGTTTTTT. This sequence encodes CASSPGGTGGGGEKLFF.

The V gene is TRBV6-1, the J gene TRBJ2-3, with 9 positions matching TRBD2. The V gene's germline CDR1 is MNHNS and CDR2 SASEGT. The trim removed 10 bases at V and 7 bases at J, leaving 15 bases unmatched. The CDR3 is 15 residues long. The DNA of the CDR3 is TGTGCCACCCCGGGTGGGGCGGGGGGGCTAAATACGCAGTATTTT. Translating gives CATPGGAGGLNTQYF.

This chain links TRBV2 with TRBJ2-5, with a weak D call TRBD2 (6 bases). Trimming removed 4 bases from V and 1 base from J, with 7 bases in between. The CDR3 has 13 residues. The germline V gene has CDR1 SNHLY and CDR2 FYNNEI. CDR3 sequence reads: CASSGRAQETQYF. CDR3 coding DNA: TGTGCCAGCAGTGGGAGGGCCCAAGAGACCCAGTACTTC.

The V gene is TRBV7-2, the J gene TRBJ1-4; 11 bases fit TRBD1. The V segment lost 5 bases and the J segment 14 bases; nucleotides outside the gene matches: 13. CDR1 SGHTA and CDR2 FQGNSA come from the germline V gene. The CDR3 extends over 15 amino acids. CDR3 sequence: CASSRSPGTGGRLFF. CDR3 DNA sequence: TGTGCCAGCAGCCGAAGTCCCGGGACAGGGGGACGTCTGTTTTTT.

This clone is a singleton in its sample. The V call is TRBV5-4, the J call TRBJ1-1; tentatively, D is TRBD1 (6 bases). CDR1 and CDR2 (germline): SGHNT, YYREEE (reference sequence). V lost 4 bases, J lost 3 bases, and 16 bases lay in between. The CDR3 is made up of 15 amino acids. The CDR3 sequence is CASSPRGRGYTEAFF. In DNA form, the CDR3 reads TGTGCCAGCAGCCCCAGGGGAAGGGGGTACACTGAAGCTTTCTTT. The full variable domain, in which reference TRBV5-4 and TRBJ1-1 provide the parts outside the CDR3, is ETGVTQSPTHLIKTRGQQVTLRCSSQSGHNTVSWYQQALGQGPQFIFQYYREEENGRGNFPPRFSGLQFPNYSSELNVNALELDDSALYLCASSPRGRGYTEAFFGQGTRLTVV.

There are a few counts of this clone. This rearrangement joins TRBV5-4 to TRBJ2-2; 9 nucleotides line up with TRBD1. The CDR3 extends over 17 amino acids. With V trimmed by 2 bases and J by 4 bases, 9 bases remained unmatched. Per the germline V gene, CDR1 is SGHNT and CDR2 is YYREEE (reference sequence). CDR3 in DNA: TGTGCCAGCAGCTTCGGACAGGGGACAGCGGGCACCGGGGAGCTGTTTTTT. Translation: CASSFGQGTAGTGELFF.

The rearrangement links TRBV18 to TRBJ1-1; maybe TRBD1 (5 bases). The CDR3 has 14 residues. Trimming pared 2 bases from V and 0 bases from J, leaving 7 bases between. CDR1 and CDR2 (germline): KGHSH, LQKENI. The CDR3, as DNA: TGTGCCAGCTCACCAGACAGTGTGAACACTGAAGCTTTCTTT. Translating gives CASSPDSVNTEAFF.

This clone turned up a few times. V gene TRBV11-2 combines with J gene TRBJ2-5; D call uncertain. Trimming took 5 bases from V and 1 from J, leaving 11 bases between them. This CDR3 comprises 14 residues. The germline gives CDR1 SGHAT, CDR2 FQNNGV. CDR3 nucleotide sequence: TGTGCCAGCAGCAAGAACAGAGCCCAAGAGACCCAGTACTTC. It is translated as CASSKNRAQETQYF.

The chain couples TRBV15 to TRBJ1-5, with TRBD1 matching 11 bases. The germline V gene encodes CDR1 LNHNV and CDR2 YYDKDF (reference sequence). Losses at the gene ends were 3 bases for V and 5 bases for J; bases not matched to a gene: 0. The CDR3 runs 14 residues. In DNA form, the CDR3 reads TGTGCCACCAGCAGGGGACAGGGGGATCAGCCCCAGCATTTT. The encoded protein is CATSRGQGDQPQHF.

This clone turned up a few times. The gene calls are TRBV7-6 and TRBJ2-1; TRBD2 agrees at 7 bases. The CDR3 is 15 residues long. In germline, CDR1 is SGHVS, CDR2 FNYEAQ. Trimming at V came to 5 bases and at J to 8 bases, leaving 12 bases not matched to a gene. The CDR3 DNA reads TGTGCCAGCAGCCCCCAGACTAGCAGTCGTGATGAGCAGTTCTTC. Translation gives CASSPQTSSRDEQFF.

The chain links TRBV5-1 to TRBJ2-7; TRBD1 agrees at 9 bases. CDR1 SGHRS and CDR2 YFSETQ come from the germline V gene. Unmatched junction bases numbered 9, after V lost 5 bases and J lost 3 bases. CDR3 length equals 15 residues. For the CDR3, the DNA is TGCGCCAGCAGGCCGGACAGGGGAGGTCTCTACGAGCAGTACTTC. It is translated as CASRPDRGGLYEQYF.

The V gene is TRBV7-2, the J gene TRBJ1-1; no clear D gene. Trimming took off 0 bases at V and 1 base at J, with 9 bases between the two ends. CDR1 is SGHTA, CDR2 FQGNSA, per germline. The length of the CDR3 is 15 residues. The CDR3 reads CASSLASGRNTEAFF. CDR3 nucleotide sequence: TGTGCCAGCAGCTTAGCGTCGGGGAGGAACACTGAAGCTTTCTTT.

This chain joins TRBV19 and TRBJ2-7; 11 nucleotides line up with TRBD1. The germline gives CDR1 LNHDA, CDR2 SQIVND (reference sequence). V shed 6 bases and J 3 bases; nucleotides not matched to a gene: 7. The CDR3 consists of 15 residues. The chain's CDR3 is CASRPRTGGFYEQYF. The CDR3 DNA sequence: TGTGCCAGTAGACCCAGGACAGGGGGCTTCTACGAGCAGTACTTC. Filled out from reference TRBV19 and TRBJ2-7, the complete variable domain reads DGGITQSPKYLFRKEGQNVTLSCEQNLNHDAMYWYRQDPGQGLRLIYYSQIVNDFQKGDIAEGYSVSREKKESFPLTVTSAQKNPTAFYLCASRPRTGGFYEQYFGPGTRLTVT.

The genes are TRBV30 and TRBJ1-1; D is possibly TRBD1 (6 bases). Germline lookup yields CDR1 GTSNPN and CDR2 SVGIG (reference sequence). V was shortened by 4 bases and J by 4 bases, with 13 bases between the two germline ends. CDR3 size: 13 residues. The CDR3 loop is CAWTAGAGTEAFF. The CDR3 DNA follows: TGTGCCTGGACCGCGGGGGCGGGCACTGAAGCTTTCTTT.

Note on this clone: The sample contains more than one DNA sequence encoding this CDR3. V and J are TRBV2 and TRBJ1-5; TRBD1 might be the D (6 bases). Germline V gene sequence: CDR1 SNHLY, CDR2 FYNNEI. The V and J ends lost 6 bases and 3 bases respectively, with 18 bases between them. The CDR3 runs to 16 residues. The CDR3 DNA follows: TGTGCCAGCAGCCACCCGGGAGGACAGCCCAATCAGCCCCAGCATTTT. This codes for CASSHPGGQPNQPQHF.

The chain recombines TRBV7-2 with TRBJ2-7, with TRBD2 as a possible D gene (6 bases). The CDR3 runs to 14 residues. V lost 2 bases, J lost 3 bases, and 11 bases lay in between. CDR1 and CDR2 from the germline V gene are SGHTA and FQGNSA. The CDR3, as DNA: TGTGCCAGCAGCTTACAGGCGGGACTCTACGAGCAGTACTTC. Protein product: CASSLQAGLYEQYF.

The rearrangement uses TRBV28 and TRBJ2-2; D gene ambiguous. Trimming removed 5 bases from V and 1 base from J, with 14 bases in between. The germline V gene has CDR1 MDHEN and CDR2 SYDVKM. This CDR3 spans 16 amino acids. The CDR3 DNA reads as TGTGCCAGCAGTACCCAAATCCTAGGGAACACCGGGGAGCTGTTTTTT. Amino acid sequence: CASSTQILGNTGELFF.